One and the same sample provided the 27 T cell receptor beta chains below, sequenced in a study of blood T cell repertoires in COVID-19. TCRdb keeps only in-frame clones here, not all; method: immunoSEQ multiplex PCR. This sample has about 190,000 clones; around 85% occur once, and the top ten carry 3.2%. Source material: PBMCs or T cells enriched from blood (not recorded which). Receptors originate from a young woman who had recovered from COVID-19.

J is TRBJ2-1 and V is TRBV5-1, with D tentatively TRBD1 (6 bases). V was trimmed by 0 bases and J by 9 bases, leaving 7 bases between them. The CDR3 contains 12 residues. Looked up from germline, CDR1 is SGHRS and CDR2 is YFSETQ. CDR3 sequence: CASSLDRVEQFF. The DNA for the CDR3 is TGCGCCAGCAGCTTGGACAGGGTTGAGCAGTTCTTC.

The rearrangement uses TRBV4-1 and TRBJ2-2; weak D call: TRBD2 (5 bases). The CDR3 extends over 15 amino acids. V was clipped by 1 base and J by 3 bases, with 9 bases between them. Germline-derived CDR1 and CDR2 are MGHRA and YSYEKL. CDR3 residues: CASSQVGRDTGELFF. CDR3 in DNA: TGCGCCAGCAGCCAAGTAGGGCGGGACACCGGGGAGCTGTTTTTT.

In this sample, this clone turned up once. The chain links TRBV4-2 to TRBJ2-7, with TRBD2 matching 9 bases. The CDR3 consists of 14 residues. V lost 0 bases, J lost 3 bases, and 0 bases stayed unmatched. Per germline, CDR1 LGHNA and CDR2 YNFKEQ. CDR3 residues: CASSQELAGYEQYF. As DNA, the CDR3 is TGTGCCAGCAGCCAAGAACTAGCGGGCTACGAGCAGTACTTC.

This chain joins TRBV30 and TRBJ2-5, with 10 nucleotides matching TRBD2. This CDR3 comprises 15 residues. From germline, CDR1 is GTSNPN and CDR2 SVGIG (reference sequence). The trim removed 2 bases at V and 5 bases at J, leaving 8 bases unmatched. CDR3 coding DNA: TGTGCCTGGAGTACCCCAGCGGGAGGGTGGGAGACCCAGTACTTC. Its protein product is CAWSTPAGGWETQYF.

This sequence joins TRBV30 and TRBJ2-1; possibly TRBD2 for D (6 bases). The V gene lost 5 bases and the J gene lost 4 bases, with 6 bases spanning the gap. In germline, CDR1 is GTSNPN, CDR2 SVGIG (reference sequence). This CDR3 is built from 11 residues. The CDR3 region has the DNA TGTGCCTGGCGGGGGTACAATGAGCAGTTCTTC. This sequence encodes CAWRGYNEQFF.

The V and J genes are TRBV28 and TRBJ1-2; 11 bases map to TRBD1. Germline CDR1 is MDHEN and CDR2 is SYDVKM. V gave up 6 bases and J gave up 9 bases; unmatched junction bases: 12. This CDR3 contains 15 residues. CDR3 protein: CASSPRTGGVISYTF. The DNA of the CDR3 is TGTGCCAGCAGCCCAAGGACAGGGGGCGTCATAAGCTACACCTTC.

The chain has TRBV7-9 and TRBJ2-7; possibly TRBD1 for D (7 bases). There are 16 residues in the CDR3. The V gene's germline CDR1 is SEHNR and CDR2 FQNEAQ (reference sequence). V was trimmed by 4 bases and J by 4 bases, leaving 20 bases between them. Here the CDR3 DNA reads TGTGCCAGCAGCTCCCCTAAGGGGGGACAGTTGTACGAGCAGTACTTC. Amino acid sequence: CASSSPKGGQLYEQYF.

This rearrangement joins TRBV27 to TRBJ2-1, with 10 bases fitting TRBD2. After removal of 5 bases from V and 6 bases from J, the junction contained 1 base not matched to a gene. Germline CDR1 MNHEY, CDR2 SMNVEV (reference sequence). The CDR3 sequence is 13 residues long. CDR3 nucleotides: TGTGCCAGCAGTCCTAGCGGGAGCAATGAGCAGTTCTTC. It encodes CASSPSGSNEQFF.

This chain connects TRBV10-3 to TRBJ2-7; 8 bases line up with TRBD1. This CDR3 has 16 residues. V shed 4 bases, J shed 3 bases, and the junction held 11 bases outside the gene matches. Per the germline V gene, CDR1 is ENHRY and CDR2 is SYGVKD. The CDR3 nucleotides are TGTGCCATCAGTGTGAGGGACAGGACCTTATACTACGAGCAGTACTTC. Amino acids: CAISVRDRTLYYEQYF.

The chain is built from TRBV28 and TRBJ2-5, with 9 bases fitting TRBD1. Germline values: CDR1 MDHEN, CDR2 SYDVKM. The CDR3 length is 13 residues. V dropped 10 bases and J dropped 3; count of bases not matched to a gene: 6. This CDR3 is CATRWTGEETQYF. The CDR3 DNA is TGTGCCACCCGATGGACAGGGGAAGAGACCCAGTACTTC.

V is TRBV5-4 and J is TRBJ2-5, with 12 bases that match TRBD1. The CDR3 length is 14 residues. The V gene's germline CDR1 is SGHNT and CDR2 YYREEE (reference sequence). V was pared by 5 bases and J by 5 bases, with 4 bases of the junction left unmatched. The DNA of the CDR3 is TGTGCCAGCAGGGGACAGGGGGCTGGGGAGACCCAGTACTTC. It yields the protein CASRGQGAGETQYF.

The V call is TRBV7-2, the J call TRBJ2-7; TRBD1 agrees at 10 bases. The germline gives CDR1 SGHTA, CDR2 FQGNSA. Trimming at V came to 0 bases and at J to 4 bases, leaving 6 bases not matched to a gene. The CDR3 loop spans 16 amino acids. DNA of the CDR3: TGTGCCAGCAGCTTAGCCCCGGGACAGGGGTTATACGAGCAGTACTTC. Encoded protein: CASSLAPGQGLYEQYF.

The V and J genes are TRBV16 and TRBJ1-2, with a tentative D call TRBD1 (5 bases). This CDR3 is 15 amino acids long. Trimming removed 3 bases at V and 8 bases at J, with 19 bases between. CDR1 and CDR2 from the germline V gene are KGHSY and FQNENV. CDR3 DNA: TGTGCCAGCAGCCACCCGGCGCGGGGGGAGCGAGGCTACACCTTC. Translation: CASSHPARGERGYTF.

The genes are TRBV5-6 and TRBJ2-3, with no clear D. Germline loops: CDR1 SGHDT, CDR2 YYEEEE. The CDR3 contains 14 residues. With 3 bases removed from V and 2 bases from J, the gap between germline ends came to 10 bases. In DNA form, the CDR3 reads TGTGCCAGCAGCTCTCGGTACTTCACAGATACGCAGTATTTT. It translates to CASSSRYFTDTQYF.

The chain joins TRBV2 to TRBJ2-3; 7 nucleotides line up with TRBD1. The CDR3 is 16 amino acids. Germline values: CDR1 SNHLY, CDR2 FYNNEI. V was pared by 2 bases and J by 2 bases, with 7 bases of the junction left unmatched. In nucleotides, the CDR3 is TGTGCCAGCAGTGAAACCCGGACAGGCACCACAGATACGCAGTATTTT. It yields the protein CASSETRTGTTDTQYF.

This chain links TRBV28 with TRBJ2-7; the D gene is possibly TRBD2 (6 bases). The CDR3 runs 14 residues. Germline V lookup: CDR1 MDHEN, CDR2 SYDVKM. The V and J ends lost 8 bases and 6 bases respectively, with 20 bases between them. The CDR3 spells CASRLGGLGGEQYF. Written as DNA, the CDR3 is TGTGCCAGCCGGCTTGGGGGTTTGGGGGGCGAGCAGTACTTC. The whole variable domain, filled in from reference TRBV28 and TRBJ2-7, reads DVKVTQSSRYLVKRTGEKVFLECVQDMDHENMFWYRQDPGLGLRLIYFSYDVKMKEKGDIPEGYSVSREKKERFSLILESASTNQTSMYLCASRLGGLGGEQYFGPGTRLTVT.

The rearrangement links TRBV3-1 (or the pseudogene TRBV3-2) to TRBJ2-5; 9 nucleotides line up with TRBD2. Trimming removed 0 bases from V and 4 bases from J; junction bases left unmatched: 12. CDR1 is LGHDT, CDR2 YNNKEL, per germline (reference sequence). The CDR3 contains 18 residues. CDR3 residues: CASSQDSLWLAGSETQYF. The CDR3 DNA reads TGTGCCAGCAGCCAAGATTCATTGTGGCTAGCGGGGTCAGAGACCCAGTACTTC.

DNA for the CDR3: TGTGCCAGCAGCGTAGGAGGTGGACTAGCGGGAGTGGGGACCTACGAGCAGTACTTC. Protein product: CASSVGGGLAGVGTYEQYF. This rearrangement joins TRBV9 to TRBJ2-7, with 13 bases that match TRBD2. Unmatched junction bases numbered 11, after V lost 0 bases and J lost 2 bases. CDR1 SGDLS and CDR2 YYNGEE come from the germline V gene. The CDR3 consists of 19 residues. Variable domain in full (rest from reference TRBV9 and TRBJ2-7): DSGVTQTPKHLITATGQRVTLRCSPRSGDLSVYWYQQSLDQGLQFLIQYYNGEERAKGNILERFSAQQFPDLHSELNLSSLELGDSALYFCASSVGGGLAGVGTYEQYFGPGTRLTVT.

The chain couples TRBV6-5 to TRBJ2-7, with 8 bases aligning to TRBD2. CDR1 MNHEY and CDR2 SVGAGI come from the germline V gene. After removal of 0 bases from V and 2 bases from J, the junction contained 3 bases not matched to a gene. This CDR3 region has 15 residues. CDR3 sequence: CASSYSNGRAYEQYF. CDR3 nucleotides: TGTGCCAGCAGTTACTCTAACGGGAGGGCCTACGAGCAGTACTTC.

The chain carries TRBV5-4 and TRBJ1-2, with D possibly TRBD1 on 6 matching bases. V lost 4 bases and J 5 bases, leaving 18 bases between the germline ends. The germline gives CDR1 SGHNT, CDR2 YYREEE (reference sequence). The CDR3 totals 15 residues. The CDR3 reads CASSPRGGARYGYTF. The CDR3 DNA is TGTGCCAGCAGCCCGCGGGGGGGCGCAAGGTATGGCTACACCTTC.

This chain uses TRBV7-5 with TRBJ1-1; the DNA was not used to check the table's D call, TRBD1. TRBV7-5 is labeled a pseudogene. This CDR3 is built from 12 residues. Here the CDR3 reads CARSRSPTEAFF. The DNA for the CDR3 is TGTGCCAGAAGCCGTAGTCCGACAGAAGCTTTCTTT.

The chain is built from TRBV4-1 and TRBJ1-1; a possible D gene is TRBD1 (5 bases). Looked up from germline, CDR1 is MGHRA and CDR2 is YSYEKL. This CDR3 is built from 15 residues. Trimming stripped 0 bases from V and 1 base from J, with 9 bases between. CDR3 nucleotide sequence: TGCGCCAGCAGCCAAGAGGGGGGATCGAACACTGAAGCTTTCTTT. Protein product: CASSQEGGSNTEAFF.

The gene calls are TRBV7-6 and TRBJ1-2; D gene unclear. Germline values: CDR1 SGHVS, CDR2 FNYEAQ. The germline V and J ends were trimmed by 0 bases and 6 bases, with 14 bases remaining between them. The CDR3 covers 15 residues. This chain's CDR3 is CASSLAGTPSDGYTF. For the CDR3, the DNA is TGTGCCAGCAGCTTAGCGGGCACCCCATCGGATGGCTACACCTTC.

The rearrangement links TRBV7-2 to TRBJ2-2; no definite D call. Germline CDR1 SGHTA, CDR2 FQGNSA. V lost 2 bases, J lost 2 bases, and 9 bases lay in between. The CDR3 has 15 residues. Written as DNA, the CDR3 is TGTGCCAGCAGCTTATGGGCCCTAAACACCGGGGAGCTGTTTTTT. Protein: CASSLWALNTGELFF.

This clone came up a few times. The chain combines TRBV6-1 with TRBJ2-7, with D perhaps matching TRBD2 (7 bases). Germline V gene lookup returns CDR1 MNHNS and CDR2 SASEGT. The CDR3 contains 14 residues. Trimming removed 0 bases at V and 4 bases at J, with 10 bases between. The DNA of the CDR3 is TGTGCCAGCAGTGAAGCAGGGGGGGAGTACGAGCAGTACTTC. This translates into CASSEAGGEYEQYF.

The chain joins TRBV19 to TRBJ1-5; D is uncertain. Trimming took off 0 bases at V and 4 bases at J, with 13 bases between the two ends. CDR1 is LNHDA, CDR2 SQIVND, per germline (reference sequence). CDR3 size: 16 residues. CDR3 residues: CASSIDRGGPNQPQHF. CDR3 DNA sequence: TGTGCCAGTAGTATAGATCGAGGAGGACCAAATCAGCCCCAGCATTTT.

This clone occurred once. This chain uses TRBV24-1 with TRBJ2-1; D possibly corresponds to TRBD2 (6 bases). The germline V gene encodes CDR1 KGHDR and CDR2 SFDVKD. There are 15 residues in the CDR3. Trimming took off 0 bases at V and 8 bases at J, with 13 bases between the two ends. CDR3 nucleotides: TGTGCCACCAGTGATTTGGTGGGGACTGGGCATGAGCAGTTCTTC. The encoded protein is CATSDLVGTGHEQFF.